These T cell receptor beta chains were read from a single sample in a study of long-term antiretroviral therapy in people with HIV. The assay was immunoSEQ multiplex PCR, and TCRdb's table has in-frame clones only and misses some. The table includes approximately 29,000 clones, around 89% detected once. Specimen: unsorted PBMCs, collected 0.5 years after starting antiretroviral therapy. These receptors came from a woman between 18 and 29 years old with HIV. Both conserved end residues are part of each CDR3. A D gene is named only where the DNA matches it firmly. Clone size appears in some rows only: once, few, many, or a class for an expanded clone.

V gene: TRBV6-5; D gene: TRBD1; clone size: NA; J gene: TRBJ2-7; CDR3 protein: CASSYRQGGPYEQYF; CDR3 DNA: TGTGCCAGCAGTTACCGACAGGGGGGCCCGTACGAGCAGTACTTC
V gene: TRBV27; D gene: TRBD2; clone size: NA; J gene: TRBJ2-1; CDR3 protein: CASSLHGLAGSGGNEQFF; CDR3 DNA: TGTGCCAGCAGTTTACACGGACTAGCGGGGTCTGGGGGCAATGAGCAGTTCTTC
V gene: TRBV10-3; D gene: NA; clone size: once; J gene: TRBJ1-1; CDR3 protein: CAITADPIGGLRTEAFF; CDR3 DNA: TGTGCCATCACGGCCGATCCCATAGGCGGTCTCCGCACTGAAGCTTTCTTT
V gene: TRBV6-6; D gene: NA; clone size: NA; J gene: TRBJ1-5; CDR3 protein: CASSYSKDQPQHF; CDR3 DNA: TGTGCCAGCAGTTACTCGAAGGATCAGCCCCAGCATTTT
V gene: TRBV25-1; D gene: TRBD2; clone size: NA; J gene: TRBJ2-5; CDR3 protein: CASSEGGAGGGPRETQYF; CDR3 DNA: TGTGCCAGCAGTGAAGGTGGAGCGGGAGGGGGGCCGCGAGAGACCCAGTACTTC
V gene: TRBV27; D gene: NA; clone size: NA; J gene: TRBJ2-7; CDR3 protein: CASSPYRTSSYEQYF; CDR3 DNA: TGTGCCAGCAGTCCTTACAGGACGAGCTCCTACGAGCAGTACTTC
V gene: TRBV4-1; D gene: NA; clone size: once; J gene: TRBJ2-7; CDR3 protein: CASSQGTGFLGEQYF; CDR3 DNA: TGCGCCAGCAGCCAAGGAACAGGCTTTTTGGGTGAGCAGTACTTC
V gene: TRBV6-5; D gene: NA; clone size: NA; J gene: TRBJ2-2; CDR3 protein: CASIARGRNGELFF; CDR3 DNA: TGTGCCAGCATCGCGAGGGGTAGAAACGGGGAGCTGTTTTTT
V gene: TRBV7-8; D gene: TRBD2; clone size: NA; J gene: TRBJ2-2; CDR3 protein: CASSLTSGTATGELFF; CDR3 DNA: TGTGCCAGCAGCTTAACTAGCGGGACGGCCACCGGGGAGCTGTTTTTT
V gene: TRBV19; D gene: TRBD1; clone size: NA; J gene: TRBJ2-5; CDR3 protein: CASSTDREETQYF; CDR3 DNA: TGTGCCAGTAGTACAGACAGGGAAGAGACCCAGTACTTC
V gene: TRBV28; D gene: NA; clone size: NA; J gene: TRBJ2-7; CDR3 protein: CASSLTQEQYF; CDR3 DNA: TGTGCCAGCAGTTTGACACAGGAGCAGTACTTC
V gene: TRBV28; D gene: NA; clone size: NA; J gene: TRBJ2-1; CDR3 protein: CASSFTRQGKRGEQFF; CDR3 DNA: TGTGCCAGCAGTTTTACGCGGCAGGGGAAGAGAGGTGAGCAGTTCTTC
V gene: TRBV25-1; D gene: NA; clone size: few; J gene: TRBJ1-2; CDR3 protein: CASRANRAFGYTF; CDR3 DNA: TGTGCCAGCCGCGCCAACAGGGCGTTTGGCTACACCTTC
V gene: TRBV9; D gene: TRBD1; clone size: NA; J gene: TRBJ2-3; CDR3 protein: CASSVGRGRDTQYF; CDR3 DNA: TGTGCCAGCAGCGTAGGAAGGGGGCGGGATACGCAGTATTTT
V gene: TRBV7-6; D gene: NA; clone size: NA; J gene: TRBJ1-1; CDR3 protein: CASSPGVTASEAFF; CDR3 DNA: TGTGCCAGCAGCCCCGGGGTAACAGCTTCAGAAGCTTTCTTT
V gene: TRBV10-3; D gene: NA; clone size: NA; J gene: TRBJ1-4; CDR3 protein: CAISEGRATNEKLFF; CDR3 DNA: TGTGCCATCAGTGAGGGGAGGGCAACTAATGAAAAACTGTTTTTT
V gene: TRBV7-9; D gene: TRBD2; clone size: few; J gene: TRBJ2-7; CDR3 protein: CASTGSRDYSYEQYF; CDR3 DNA: TGTGCCAGCACCGGATCCCGGGACTACTCCTACGAGCAGTACTTC
V gene: TRBV4-1; D gene: NA; clone size: NA; J gene: TRBJ2-2; CDR3 protein: CASSQTGGGTRKAGELFF; CDR3 DNA: TGCGCCAGCAGTCAAACCGGCGGAGGGACAAGGAAGGCCGGGGAGCTGTTTTTT
V gene: TRBV7-8; D gene: TRBD1; clone size: NA; J gene: TRBJ2-3; CDR3 protein: CASSGRGLNGTDTQYF; CDR3 DNA: TGTGCCAGCAGCGGCAGGGGGCTCAACGGCACAGATACGCAGTATTTT
V gene: TRBV27; D gene: TRBD2; clone size: NA; J gene: TRBJ2-2; CDR3 protein: CASTPLRTSGNGELFF; CDR3 DNA: TGTGCCAGCACTCCCCTCCGGACTAGCGGTAACGGGGAGCTGTTTTTT
V gene: TRBV19; D gene: NA; clone size: few; J gene: TRBJ1-2; CDR3 protein: CASMHGPYGYTF; CDR3 DNA: TGTGCCAGTATGCATGGCCCCTATGGCTACACCTTC
V gene: TRBV5-1; D gene: TRBD1; clone size: NA; J gene: TRBJ1-4; CDR3 protein: CASSFFGTGAGEKLFF; CDR3 DNA: TGCGCCAGCAGCTTCTTTGGGACAGGGGCTGGAGAAAAACTGTTTTTT
V gene: TRBV9; D gene: TRBD2; clone size: NA; J gene: TRBJ2-1; CDR3 protein: CASSSLPGRARFF; CDR3 DNA: TGTGCCAGCAGCTCTCTTCCGGGGAGGGCCCGGTTCTTC
V gene: TRBV27; D gene: NA; clone size: NA; J gene: TRBJ1-4; CDR3 protein: CASSLGGAREKLFF; CDR3 DNA: TGTGCCAGCAGTCTGGGGGGGGCGCGTGAAAAACTGTTTTTT
V gene: TRBV11-3; D gene: TRBD1; clone size: NA; J gene: TRBJ2-1; CDR3 protein: CASSFRQGTYNEQFF; CDR3 DNA: TGTGCCAGCAGCTTTCGACAGGGGACCTACAATGAGCAGTTCTTC
V gene: TRBV6-1; D gene: NA; clone size: NA; J gene: TRBJ1-3; CDR3 protein: CASSPQSSGNTIYF; CDR3 DNA: TGTGCCAGCAGCCCACAGAGCTCTGGAAACACCATATATTTT
V gene: TRBV2; D gene: TRBD1; clone size: NA; J gene: TRBJ2-1; CDR3 protein: CAVGDRGPPNNEQFF; CDR3 DNA: TGTGCCGTTGGGGACAGGGGGCCTCCGAACAATGAGCAGTTCTTC